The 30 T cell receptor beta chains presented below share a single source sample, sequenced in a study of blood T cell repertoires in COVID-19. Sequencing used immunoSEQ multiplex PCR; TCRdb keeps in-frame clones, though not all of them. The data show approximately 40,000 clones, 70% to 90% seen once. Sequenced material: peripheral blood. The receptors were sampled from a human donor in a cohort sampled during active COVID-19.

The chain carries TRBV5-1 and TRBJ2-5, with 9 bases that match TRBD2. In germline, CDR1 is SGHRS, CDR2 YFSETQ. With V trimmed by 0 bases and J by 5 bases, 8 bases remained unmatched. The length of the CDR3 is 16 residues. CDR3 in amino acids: CASSLAPAGGAETQYF. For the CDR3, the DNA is TGCGCCAGCAGCTTGGCCCCGGCGGGGGGGGCGGAGACCCAGTACTTC.

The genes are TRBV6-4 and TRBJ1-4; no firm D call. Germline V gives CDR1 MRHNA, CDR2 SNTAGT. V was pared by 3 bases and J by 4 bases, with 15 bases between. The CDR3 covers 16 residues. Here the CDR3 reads CASSEGRLPGNEKLFF. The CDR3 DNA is TGTGCCAGCAGTGAGGGGAGGCTCCCTGGTAATGAAAAACTGTTTTTT.

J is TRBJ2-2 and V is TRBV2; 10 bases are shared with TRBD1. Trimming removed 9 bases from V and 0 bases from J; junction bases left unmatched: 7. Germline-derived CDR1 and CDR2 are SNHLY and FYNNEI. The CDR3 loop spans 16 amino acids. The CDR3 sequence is CASRQGAFANTGELFF. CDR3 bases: TGTGCCAGTAGACAGGGGGCCTTCGCGAACACCGGGGAGCTGTTTTTT.

The CDR3 bases are TGTGCCAGCAGTTTCGGCGGGGGCCAAGAGACCCAGTACTTC. It codes for CASSFGGGQETQYF. The J gene is TRBJ2-5, the V gene TRBV28; TRBD2 matches at 7 bases. Germline CDR1 MDHEN, CDR2 SYDVKM. CDR3 length equals 14 residues. V was clipped by 3 bases and J by 1 base; unmatched bases: 2. The variable domain in full, with the rest retrieved from reference TRBV28 and TRBJ2-5, is DVKVTQSSRYLVKRTGEKVFLECVQDMDHENMFWYRQDPGLGLRLIYFSYDVKMKEKGDIPEGYSVSREKKERFSLILESASTNQTSMYLCASSFGGGQETQYFGPGTRLLVL.

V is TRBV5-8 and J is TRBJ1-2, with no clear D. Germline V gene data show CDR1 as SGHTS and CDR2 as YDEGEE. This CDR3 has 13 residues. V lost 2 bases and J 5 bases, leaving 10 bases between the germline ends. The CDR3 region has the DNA TGTGCCAGCAGCTTCGGGGAAATATATGGCTACACCTTC. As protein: CASSFGEIYGYTF.

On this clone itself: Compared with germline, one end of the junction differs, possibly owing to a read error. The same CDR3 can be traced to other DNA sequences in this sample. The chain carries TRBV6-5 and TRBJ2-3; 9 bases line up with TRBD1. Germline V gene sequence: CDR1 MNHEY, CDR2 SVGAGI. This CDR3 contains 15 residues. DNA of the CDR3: TGTGCCAGCAGTTACTCTGGACAGGGGACAGATACACAGTATTTT. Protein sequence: CASSYSGQGTDTQYF.

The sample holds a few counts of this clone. The CDR3 sequence: CASSPGGRGPYEQYF. The CDR3 DNA sequence: TGCGCCAGCAGCCCAGGCGGCAGGGGCCCATACGAGCAGTACTTC. This chain uses TRBV4-1 with TRBJ2-7; the D gene is possibly TRBD1 (6 bases). The CDR3 runs 15 residues. Germline V gene data show CDR1 as MGHRA and CDR2 as YSYEKL. V was shortened by 4 bases and J by 4 bases, with 17 bases between the two germline ends.

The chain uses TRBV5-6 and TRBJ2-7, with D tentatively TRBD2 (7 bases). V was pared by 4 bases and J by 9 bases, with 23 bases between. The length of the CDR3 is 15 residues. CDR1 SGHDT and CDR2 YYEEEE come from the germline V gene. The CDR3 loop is CASSPPGAGALAQYF. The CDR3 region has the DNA TGTGCCAGCAGCCCACCGGGGGCGGGGGCCCTCGCGCAGTACTTC.

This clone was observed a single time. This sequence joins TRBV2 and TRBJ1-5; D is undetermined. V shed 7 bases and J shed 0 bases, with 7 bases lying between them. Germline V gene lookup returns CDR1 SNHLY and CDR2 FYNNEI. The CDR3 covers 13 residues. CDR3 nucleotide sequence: TGTGCCAGCACCGGGTTTAGCAATCAGCCCCAGCATTTT. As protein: CASTGFSNQPQHF.

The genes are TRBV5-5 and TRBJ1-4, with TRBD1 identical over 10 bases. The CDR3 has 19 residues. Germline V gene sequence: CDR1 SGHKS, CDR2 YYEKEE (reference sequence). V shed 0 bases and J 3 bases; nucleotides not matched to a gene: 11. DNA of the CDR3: TGTGCCAGCAGCTTGGTAGGGACAGGGGCCCGAAAAGCTAATGAAAAACTGTTTTTT. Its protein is CASSLVGTGARKANEKLFF.

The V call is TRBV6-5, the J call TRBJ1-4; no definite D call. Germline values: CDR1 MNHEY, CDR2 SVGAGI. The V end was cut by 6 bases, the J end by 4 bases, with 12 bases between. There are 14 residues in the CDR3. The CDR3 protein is CASSPPGSNEKLFF. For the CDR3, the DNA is TGTGCCAGCAGCCCCCCCGGGAGTAATGAAAAACTGTTTTTT.

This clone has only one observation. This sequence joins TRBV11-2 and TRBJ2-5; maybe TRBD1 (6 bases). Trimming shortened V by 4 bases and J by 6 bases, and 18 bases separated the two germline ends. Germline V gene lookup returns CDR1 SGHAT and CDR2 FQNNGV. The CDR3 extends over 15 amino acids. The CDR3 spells CASSWGGSGVKTQYF. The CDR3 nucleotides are TGTGCCAGCAGCTGGGGCGGGTCAGGGGTAAAGACCCAGTACTTC. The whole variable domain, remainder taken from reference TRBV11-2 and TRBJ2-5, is EAGVAQSPRYKIIEKRQSVAFWCNPISGHATLYWYQQILGQGPKLLIQFQNNGVVDDSQLPKDRFSAERLKGVDSTLKIQPAKLEDSAVYLCASSWGGSGVKTQYFGPGTRLLVL.

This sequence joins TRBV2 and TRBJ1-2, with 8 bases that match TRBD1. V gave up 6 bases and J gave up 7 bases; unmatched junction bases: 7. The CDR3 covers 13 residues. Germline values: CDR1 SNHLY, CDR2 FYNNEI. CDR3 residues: CASRAQGAGGYTF. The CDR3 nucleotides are TGTGCCAGCAGAGCCCAGGGGGCCGGTGGCTACACCTTC.

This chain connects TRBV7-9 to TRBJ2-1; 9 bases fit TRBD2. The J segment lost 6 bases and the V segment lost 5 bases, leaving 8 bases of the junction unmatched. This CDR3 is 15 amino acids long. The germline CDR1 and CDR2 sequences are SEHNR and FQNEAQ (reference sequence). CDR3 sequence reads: CASSAGGGVFNEQFF. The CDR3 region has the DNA TGTGCCAGCAGCGCTGGCGGGGGGGTTTTCAATGAGCAGTTCTTC.

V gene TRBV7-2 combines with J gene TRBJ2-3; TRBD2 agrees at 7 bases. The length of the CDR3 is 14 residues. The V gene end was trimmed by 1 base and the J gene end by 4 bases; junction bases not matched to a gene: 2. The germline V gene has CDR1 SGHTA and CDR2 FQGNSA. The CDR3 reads CASSLGLAADTQYF. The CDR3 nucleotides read TGTGCCAGCAGCTTAGGGCTAGCGGCAGATACGCAGTATTTT.

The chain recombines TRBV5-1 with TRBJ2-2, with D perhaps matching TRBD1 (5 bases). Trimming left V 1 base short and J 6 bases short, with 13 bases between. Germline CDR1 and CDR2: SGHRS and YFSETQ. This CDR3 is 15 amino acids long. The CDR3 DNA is TGCGCCAGCAGCTTGTCAGGGAAGGTTTCCGGGGAGCTGTTTTTT. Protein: CASSLSGKVSGELFF.

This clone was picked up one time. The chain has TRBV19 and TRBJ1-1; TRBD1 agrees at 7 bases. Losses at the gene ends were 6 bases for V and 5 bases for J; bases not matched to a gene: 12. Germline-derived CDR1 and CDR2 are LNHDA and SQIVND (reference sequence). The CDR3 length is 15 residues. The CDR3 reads CASRATTGVETEAFF. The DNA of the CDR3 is TGTGCCAGTAGGGCTACAACAGGGGTGGAGACTGAAGCTTTCTTT.

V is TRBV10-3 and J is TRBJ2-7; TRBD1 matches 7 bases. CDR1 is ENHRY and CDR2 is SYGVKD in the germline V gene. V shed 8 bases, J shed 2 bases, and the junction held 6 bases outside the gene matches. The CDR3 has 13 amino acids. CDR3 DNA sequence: TGTGCCATCGCGCCAACAGGGGCCTACGAGCAGTACTTC. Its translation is CAIAPTGAYEQYF.

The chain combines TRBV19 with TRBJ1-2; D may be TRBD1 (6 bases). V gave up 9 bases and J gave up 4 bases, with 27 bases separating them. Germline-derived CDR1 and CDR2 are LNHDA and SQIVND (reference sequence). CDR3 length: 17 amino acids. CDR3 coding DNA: TGTGCCAGCGGCCCCGGCGGACAGACCATCTCTATCTATGGCTACACCTTC. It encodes CASGPGGQTISIYGYTF.

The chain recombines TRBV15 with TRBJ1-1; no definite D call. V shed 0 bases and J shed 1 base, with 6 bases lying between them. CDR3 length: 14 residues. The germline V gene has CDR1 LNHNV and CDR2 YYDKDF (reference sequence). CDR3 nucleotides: TGTGCCACCAGCAGAGATCGGGGGAACACTGAAGCTTTCTTT. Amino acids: CATSRDRGNTEAFF. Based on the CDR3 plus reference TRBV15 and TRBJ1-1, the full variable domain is DAMVIQNPRYQVTQFGKPVTLSCSQTLNHNVMYWYQQKSSQAPKLLFHYYDKDFNNEADTPDNFQSRRPNTSFCFLDIRSPGLGDTAMYLCATSRDRGNTEAFFGQGTRLTVV.

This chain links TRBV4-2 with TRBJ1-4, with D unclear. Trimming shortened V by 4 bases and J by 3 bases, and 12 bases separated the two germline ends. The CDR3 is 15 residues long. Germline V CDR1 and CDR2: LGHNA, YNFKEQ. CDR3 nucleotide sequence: TGTGCCAGCAGCCTCTCGAGTGTTCCTAATGAAAAACTGTTTTTT. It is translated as CASSLSSVPNEKLFF.

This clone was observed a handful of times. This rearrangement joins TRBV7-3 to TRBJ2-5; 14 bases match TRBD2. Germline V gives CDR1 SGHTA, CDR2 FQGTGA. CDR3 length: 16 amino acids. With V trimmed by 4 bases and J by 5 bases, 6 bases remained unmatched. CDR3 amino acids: CASSSGLAGGGETQYF. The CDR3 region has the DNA TGTGCCAGCAGCTCCGGACTAGCGGGGGGCGGTGAGACCCAGTACTTC.

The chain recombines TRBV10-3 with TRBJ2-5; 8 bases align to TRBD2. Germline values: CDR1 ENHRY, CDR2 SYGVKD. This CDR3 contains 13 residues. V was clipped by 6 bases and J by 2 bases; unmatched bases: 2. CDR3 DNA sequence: TGTGCCATCAGAGCGGGGGTACAAGAGACCCAGTACTTC. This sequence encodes CAIRAGVQETQYF.

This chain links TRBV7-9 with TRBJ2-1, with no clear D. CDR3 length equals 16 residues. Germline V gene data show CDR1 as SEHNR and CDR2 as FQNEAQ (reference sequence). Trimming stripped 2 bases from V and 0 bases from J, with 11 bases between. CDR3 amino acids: CASSLQALSSYNEQFF. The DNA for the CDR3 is TGTGCCAGCAGCTTACAAGCCCTGAGCTCCTACAATGAGCAGTTCTTC.

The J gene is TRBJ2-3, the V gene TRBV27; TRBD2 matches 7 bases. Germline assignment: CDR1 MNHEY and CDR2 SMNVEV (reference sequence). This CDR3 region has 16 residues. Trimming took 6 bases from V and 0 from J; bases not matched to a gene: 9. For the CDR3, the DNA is TGTGCCAGCAGGCAGGAGCGGGGATCTAGCACAGATACGCAGTATTTT. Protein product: CASRQERGSSTDTQYF.

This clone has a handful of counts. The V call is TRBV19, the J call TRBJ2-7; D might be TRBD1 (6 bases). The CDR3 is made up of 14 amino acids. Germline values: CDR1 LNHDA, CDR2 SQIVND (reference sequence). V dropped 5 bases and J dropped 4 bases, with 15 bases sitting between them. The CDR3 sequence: CASSLQGWLYEQYF. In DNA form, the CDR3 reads TGTGCCAGTAGTCTCCAGGGGTGGCTTTACGAGCAGTACTTC.

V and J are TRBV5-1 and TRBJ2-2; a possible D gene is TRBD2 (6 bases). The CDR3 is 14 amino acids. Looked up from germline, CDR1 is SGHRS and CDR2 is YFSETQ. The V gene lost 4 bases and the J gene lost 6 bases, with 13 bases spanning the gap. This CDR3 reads CASSPGGGAGELFF. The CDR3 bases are TGCGCCAGCAGCCCGGGCGGAGGGGCCGGGGAGCTGTTTTTT.

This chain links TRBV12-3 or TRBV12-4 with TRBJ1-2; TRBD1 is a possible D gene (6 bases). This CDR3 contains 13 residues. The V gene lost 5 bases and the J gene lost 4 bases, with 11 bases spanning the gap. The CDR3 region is CASSRDKGYGYTF. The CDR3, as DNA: TGTGCCAGCAGTCGGGACAAAGGCTATGGCTACACCTTC.

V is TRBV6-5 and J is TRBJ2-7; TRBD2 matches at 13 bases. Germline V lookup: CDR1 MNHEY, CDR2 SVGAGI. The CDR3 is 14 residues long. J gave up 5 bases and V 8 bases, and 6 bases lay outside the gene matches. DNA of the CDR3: TGTGCCAGCGCACTAGCGGGGGGGCCCCACGAGCAGTACTTC. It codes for CASALAGGPHEQYF.

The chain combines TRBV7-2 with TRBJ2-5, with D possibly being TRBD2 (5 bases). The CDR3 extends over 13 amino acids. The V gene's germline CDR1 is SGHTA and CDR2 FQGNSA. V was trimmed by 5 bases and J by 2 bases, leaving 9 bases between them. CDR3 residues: CASSRTGQETQYF. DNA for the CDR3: TGTGCCAGCAGCCGGACGGGACAAGAGACCCAGTACTTC.